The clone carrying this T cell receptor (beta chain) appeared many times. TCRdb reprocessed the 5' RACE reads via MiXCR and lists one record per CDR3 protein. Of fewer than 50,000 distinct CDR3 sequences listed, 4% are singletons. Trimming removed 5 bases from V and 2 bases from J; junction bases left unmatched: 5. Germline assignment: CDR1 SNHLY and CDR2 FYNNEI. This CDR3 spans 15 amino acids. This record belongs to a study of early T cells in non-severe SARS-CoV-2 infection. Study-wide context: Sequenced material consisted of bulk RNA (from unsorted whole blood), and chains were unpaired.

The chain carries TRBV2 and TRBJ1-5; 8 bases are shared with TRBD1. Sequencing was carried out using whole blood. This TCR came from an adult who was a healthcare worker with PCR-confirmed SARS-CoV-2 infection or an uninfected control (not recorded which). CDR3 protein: CASSRTGRGNQPQHF. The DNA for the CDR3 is TGTGCCAGCAGTCGGACAGGGCGGGGCAATCAGCCCCAGCATTTT.